Listed below are T cell receptor beta chains from one sample, sequenced in a study of blood T cell repertoires in COVID-19. Sequencing was performed with immunoSEQ multiplex PCR; in TCRdb, only in-frame clones are kept and a portion is missing. The sample yields 83,000 or so clones, roughly 78% seen once. The sample taken for sequencing was peripheral blood. The receptors stem from a human donor in a cohort sampled during active COVID-19. Both conserved end residues are part of each CDR3. D genes are given only for firm matches. Part of the rows lack a size; the others show once, few, many or a class for expanded clones.

V: TRBV28
J: TRBJ1-4
size: few
D: -
DNA: TGTGCCAGCAGTTTACCTCCAGGTGGAAAACTGTTTTTT
CDR3: CASSLPPGGKLFF

V: TRBV18
J: TRBJ1-2
size: -
D: -
DNA: TGTGCCAGCTCACCGGATTGGGGGGTCTATGGCTACACCTTC
CDR3: CASSPDWGVYGYTF

V: TRBV7-2
J: TRBJ1-2
size: few
D: -
DNA: TGTGCCAGCAGCTTAGAGACACTAGCTAACTATGGCTACACCTTC
CDR3: CASSLETLANYGYTF

V: TRBV7-9
J: TRBJ1-2
size: -
D: -
DNA: TGTGCCAGCAGCTTAGGTCAGGGAGGCGGCTACACCTTC
CDR3: CASSLGQGGGYTF

V: TRBV6-5
J: TRBJ2-5
size: -
D: TRBD1
DNA: TGTGCCAGCAGTAACAGGGGGCGAGAGACCCAGTACTTC
CDR3: CASSNRGRETQYF

V: TRBV5-4
J: TRBJ2-2
size: -
D: TRBD1
DNA: TGTGCCAGCAGCTTCTCCGGGACAGGGGAGCGACCCGGGGAGCTGTTTTTT
CDR3: CASSFSGTGERPGELFF

V: TRBV19
J: TRBJ2-2
size: -
D: TRBD2
DNA: TGTGCCAGTAGTCCAGAGACTAGCGGGGGGTCGTCGGGCACCGGGGAGCTGTTTTTT
CDR3: CASSPETSGGSSGTGELFF

V: TRBV15
J: TRBJ1-5
size: -
D: TRBD1
DNA: TGTGCCACCAGCAGATCAGGGGGGCATTATAGCAATCAGCCCCAGCATTTT
CDR3: CATSRSGGHYSNQPQHF

V: TRBV6-2/TRBV6-3
J: TRBJ2-4
size: -
D: TRBD2
DNA: TGTGCCAGCAGCGGGACTAGCGGGGGCCTGGGTCAGTACTTC
CDR3: CASSGTSGGLGQYF

V: TRBV7-3
J: TRBJ2-1
size: -
D: -
DNA: TGTGCCAGCAGCTTAACGCCGGGCTACAATGAGCAGTTCTTC
CDR3: CASSLTPGYNEQFF

V: TRBV15
J: TRBJ2-5
size: -
D: -
DNA: TGTGCCACCAGCACCGGGGGTGGCGGCCAGTACTTC
CDR3: CATSTGGGGQYF

V: TRBV11-2
J: TRBJ1-1
size: -
D: TRBD1
DNA: TGTGCCAGCAGCACACAAACAGGGGGTTTTGAAGCTTTCTTT
CDR3: CASSTQTGGFEAFF

V: TRBV3-1/TRBV3-2
J: TRBJ1-2
size: once
D: -
DNA: TGTGCCAGCAGCCAACGACAGTCCTATGGCTACACCTTC
CDR3: CASSQRQSYGYTF

V: TRBV6-5
J: TRBJ2-7
size: many
D: -
DNA: TGTGCCAGCAGTTGGGGGCACAACTACGAGCAGTACTTC
CDR3: CASSWGHNYEQYF

V: TRBV15
J: TRBJ2-2
size: -
D: TRBD2
DNA: TGTGCCACCAGGAAAGAACTAGCGGGGGCCGGTCTCGGGGAGCTGTTTTTT
CDR3: CATRKELAGAGLGELFF

V: TRBV15
J: TRBJ1-6
size: -
D: -
DNA: TGTGCCACCAGCAGAGATTTGCAGGGTGGTTCACCCCTCCACTTT
CDR3: CATSRDLQGGSPLHF

V: TRBV5-4
J: TRBJ2-5
size: -
D: TRBD2
DNA: TGTGCCAGCAGCTATGGAGGGCTAGCGGGGAGGGAGACCCAGTACTTC
CDR3: CASSYGGLAGRETQYF

V: TRBV5-1
J: TRBJ1-1
size: few
D: -
DNA: TGCGCCAGCAGCTTTGACACGCTTGGGAACACTGAAGCTTTCTTT
CDR3: CASSFDTLGNTEAFF

V: TRBV5-5
J: TRBJ2-1
size: -
D: -
DNA: TGTGCCAGCAGCTTGCTAAAGGTTGGCCTCGGGTCGGATGAGCAGTTCTTC
CDR3: CASSLLKVGLGSDEQFF

V: TRBV3-1/TRBV3-2
J: TRBJ1-6
size: -
D: -
DNA: TGTGCCAGCAGCCTCCAGGGAACACCCCCCCTCCACTTT
CDR3: CASSLQGTPPLHF

V: TRBV9
J: TRBJ1-1
size: -
D: -
DNA: TGTGCCAGCAGCGTAGGCTGGGGGGGGACGGACACTGAAGCTTTCTTT
CDR3: CASSVGWGGTDTEAFF

V: TRBV5-1
J: TRBJ2-3
size: -
D: -
DNA: TGCGCCAGCAGCTTGGGGGGGCAGGCAGATACGCAGTATTTT
CDR3: CASSLGGQADTQYF

V: TRBV28
J: TRBJ1-1
size: -
D: TRBD1
DNA: TGTGCCAGCAGTCCCCCAAACTACAGGGGGCGTGAAGCTTTCTTT
CDR3: CASSPPNYRGREAFF

V: TRBV29-1
J: TRBJ1-4
size: -
D: TRBD1
DNA: TGCAGCGTTCCGGGACAGGATAATGAAAAACTGTTTTTT
CDR3: CSVPGQDNEKLFF

V: TRBV13
J: TRBJ1-6
size: -
D: -
DNA: TGTGCCAGCAGCGTGGGGGGAGTAGTGGTACCCCTCCACTTT
CDR3: CASSVGGVVVPLHF

V: TRBV27
J: TRBJ1-1
size: -
D: -
DNA: TGTGCCAGCAGATTCAGGGTGGGGAACACTGAAGCTTTCTTT
CDR3: CASRFRVGNTEAFF